A selection of T cell receptor beta chains follows, all from one sample in a study of shared clonotypes between healthy human individuals. TCRdb's table, derived via immunoSEQ multiplex PCR, lists solely in-frame clones and lacks some. The sample yields some 1,100,000 clones, about 80% seen once. What was sequenced was memory CD4+ T cells from PBMCs. Receptors were obtained from a man between 18 and 29 years old in good health. Some clones in this sample may be carry-over from other donors' samples. Each CDR3 is given with its conserved first and last residue. A D gene is named only where the DNA matches it firmly. Clone size, where shown, is once, few, many, or a class for clones that have expanded.

v_call	clone_size	j_call	d_call	cdr3_nt	cdr3_aa
TRBV27	many	TRBJ1-2	TRBD1	TGTGCCAGCAGTTTAAGGGGCCAGGGGGCTACTAACTATGGCTACACCTTC	CASSLRGQGATNYGYTF
TRBV28	NA	TRBJ1-4	NA	TGTGCCAGCAGTTTCGGCACAGGGCCCCTCCAAAAACTGTTTTTT	CASSFGTGPLQKLFF
TRBV20-1	NA	TRBJ2-5	NA	TGCTCGTGTTGGGTGAGGGAGACCCAGTACTTC	CSCWVRETQYF
TRBV5-1	once	TRBJ1-5	NA	TGCGCCAGCAGCTTGAGTCCAGGGAGCAATCAGCCCCAGCATTTT	CASSLSPGSNQPQHF
TRBV6-6	NA	TRBJ1-4	NA	TGTGCCAGCAGCCCGGGCACAGTTGTTCGGAAACTGTTTTTT	CASSPGTVVRKLFF
TRBV5-1	NA	TRBJ2-1	TRBD2	TGCGCCAGCAACGCCAGCGGGAGGTATAATGAGCAGTTCTTC	CASNASGRYNEQFF
TRBV28	NA	TRBJ1-5	TRBD1	TGTGCCACCAGACAGGGGGGATCTAGCAATCAGCCCCAGCATTTT	CATRQGGSSNQPQHF
TRBV9	NA	TRBJ2-2	NA	TGTGCCAGCAGCCCCCGGGCCCCTGGGAACACCGGGGAGCTGTTTTTT	CASSPRAPGNTGELFF
TRBV4-3	NA	TRBJ1-2	TRBD1	TGCGCCAGCAGCCAGGTAGGGGGCGCTGACTATGGCTACACCTTC	CASSQVGGADYGYTF
TRBV19	NA	TRBJ2-3	NA	TGTGCCAGTAGTATAGCACGAAGGGACACAGATACGCAGTATTTT	CASSIARRDTDTQYF
TRBV2	NA	TRBJ2-7	NA	TGTGCCAGCAGACAGGACAACTCCTACGAGCAGTACTTC	CASRQDNSYEQYF
TRBV29-1	many	TRBJ2-3	NA	TGCAGCGTTGAGGGCGGCACAGATACGCAGTATTTT	CSVEGGTDTQYF
TRBV2	NA	TRBJ2-5	TRBD1	TGTGCCAGCAGTCAGACCACAGGGGGTGGGGAGACCCAGTACTTC	CASSQTTGGGETQYF
TRBV28	NA	TRBJ2-7	TRBD1	TGTGCCAGCAGAATGGACAGGGCGGGGTACGAGCAGTACTTC	CASRMDRAGYEQYF